These 23 T cell receptor beta chains share one sample of origin, sequenced in a study of blood T cell repertoires in COVID-19. Assay used: immunoSEQ multiplex PCR; TCRdb lists only in-frame clones, some missing. This table has fewer than 200,000 clones, approximately 74% appearing once. The specimen was peripheral blood. The source is a woman of 80 years or more with acute or convalescent COVID-19.

This clone was counted ten times or more. The chain is built from TRBV12-3 or TRBV12-4 and TRBJ1-3; no firm D call. The CDR3 sequence is 13 residues long. The germline V and J ends were trimmed by 7 bases and 3 bases, with 10 bases remaining between them. This chain's CDR3 is CASTQGLGNTIYF. The CDR3 nucleotides read TGTGCCAGCACCCAAGGACTTGGAAACACCATATATTTT.

The J gene is TRBJ1-6, the V gene TRBV18; the D gene is possibly TRBD1 (6 bases). The CDR3 has 17 amino acids. The V gene's germline CDR1 is KGHSH and CDR2 LQKENI. Trimming cost V 2 bases and J 5 bases, with 16 bases left between them. CDR3 region: CASSPWGGGDNNSPLHF. For the CDR3, the DNA is TGTGCCAGCTCACCATGGGGAGGGGGTGATAATAATTCACCCCTCCACTTT.

J is TRBJ2-5 and V is TRBV24-1, with D possibly TRBD2 on 6 matching bases. From germline, CDR1 is KGHDR and CDR2 SFDVKD. The CDR3 length is 12 residues. V lost 6 bases and J lost 4, with 8 bases in between. CDR3 sequence (DNA): TGTGCCACCAGTACTAGCTTAGAGACCCAGTACTTC. Its protein is CATSTSLETQYF.

Only a few counts were recorded for this clone. The chain recombines TRBV29-1 with TRBJ2-2; D possibly corresponds to TRBD1 (6 bases). Germline assignment: CDR1 SQVTM and CDR2 ANQGSEA. Trimming removed 0 bases at V and 5 bases at J, with 16 bases between. This CDR3 comprises 16 residues. CDR3 amino acids: CSVEETQGSRTGELFF. The CDR3 nucleotides read TGCAGCGTTGAAGAGACACAGGGTAGTAGGACCGGGGAGCTGTTTTTT.

CDR3 DNA sequence: TGTGCCAGCAGCCCGACAGGGGCCAAAAACATTCAGTACTTC. Residues: CASSPTGAKNIQYF. The chain joins TRBV5-6 to TRBJ2-4; TRBD1 aligns across 7 bases. Per the germline V gene, CDR1 is SGHDT and CDR2 is YYEEEE. The V segment lost 4 bases and the J segment 1 base; nucleotides outside the gene matches: 2. There are 14 residues in the CDR3.

This clone was detected only a few times. The genes are TRBV9 and TRBJ2-2, with 9 positions matching TRBD2. Germline CDR1 SGDLS, CDR2 YYNGEE. Germline trimming cut 3 bases from V and 2 bases from J; bases unmatched to any gene: 8. The CDR3 runs 17 residues. The CDR3 nucleotides read TGTGCCAGCAGCGCAGATCTTAGCGGGAGAAACACCGGGGAGCTGTTTTTT. This translates into CASSADLSGRNTGELFF.

The gene calls are TRBV12-3 or TRBV12-4 and TRBJ1-2, with no clear D. Trimming took off 3 bases at V and 4 bases at J, with 3 bases between the two ends. The CDR3 has 11 amino acids. The CDR3 region has the DNA TGTGCCAGCAGTTTCGGCTATGGCTACACCTTC. Its protein is CASSFGYGYTF.

The chain joins TRBV4-1 to TRBJ2-3; D is ambiguous. The CDR3 has 13 residues. V shed 6 bases and J shed 1 base, with 8 bases lying between them. Germline V gives CDR1 MGHRA, CDR2 YSYEKL. The CDR3 loop reads CASSPPGTDTQYF. The DNA of the CDR3 is TGCGCCAGCAGTCCCCCGGGCACAGATACGCAGTATTTT.

The V call is TRBV10-3, the J call TRBJ2-3, with a possible D match to TRBD2 (6 bases). Germline CDR1 reads ENHRY; CDR2 reads SYGVKD. V shed 4 bases and J shed 1 base, with 9 bases lying between them. The CDR3 totals 14 residues. The CDR3 region is CAISGIAGTDTQYF. The CDR3 DNA reads TGTGCCATCAGTGGAATAGCGGGCACAGATACGCAGTATTTT.

This clone has a handful of counts. The rearrangement uses TRBV10-1 and TRBJ1-1; no definite D call. The CDR3 spans 14 residues. The V gene's germline CDR1 is WNHNN and CDR2 SYGVQD (reference sequence). Trimming removed 5 bases from V and 4 bases from J, with 14 bases in between. The CDR3 loop reads CASSQQFIGTEAFF. CDR3 nucleotides: TGCGCCAGCAGTCAACAGTTTATCGGCACTGAAGCTTTCTTT.

The gene calls are TRBV4-2 and TRBJ1-3; unclear D gene. This CDR3 has 16 amino acids. The V and J ends lost 4 bases and 0 bases respectively, with 13 bases between them. CDR1 is LGHNA and CDR2 is YNFKEQ in the germline V gene. This chain's CDR3 is CASSLNIGDSGNTIYF. The CDR3 region has the DNA TGTGCCAGCAGCCTCAACATAGGAGACTCTGGAAACACCATATATTTT.

This chain uses TRBV11-3 with TRBJ2-7; 8 nucleotides match TRBD2. The CDR3 runs 14 residues. V lost 5 bases to trimming and J lost 6 bases; unmatched junction nucleotides: 9. Germline loops: CDR1 SGHNT, CDR2 YENEEA. CDR3 sequence: CASSPREGRSEQYF. The CDR3 bases are TGTGCCAGCAGCCCCCGGGAGGGCCGGTCCGAGCAGTACTTC.

The chain joins TRBV5-1 to TRBJ2-2; perhaps TRBD2 as D (7 bases). The CDR3 has 16 amino acids. V lost 4 bases to trimming and J lost 1 base, with 14 bases between them. Germline loops: CDR1 SGHRS, CDR2 YFSETQ. For the CDR3, the DNA is TGCGCCAGCAGCATACAGGGAGGGGTGAACACCGGGGAGCTGTTTTTT. It codes for CASSIQGGVNTGELFF. Complete variable domain (other parts from reference TRBV5-1 and TRBJ2-2): KAGVTQTPRYLIKTRGQQVTLSCSPISGHRSVSWYQQTPGQGLQFLFEYFSETQRNKGNFPGRFSGRQFSNSRSEMNVSTLELGDSALYLCASSIQGGVNTGELFFGEGSRLTVL.

This sequence joins TRBV7-5 and TRBJ2-2; the table's D call TRBD2 went unverified against the DNA. TRBV7-5 is shown as a pseudogene. The CDR3 is made up of 19 amino acids. The CDR3 here is CARSLVVCSGRLNTGELFF. In nucleotides, the CDR3 is TGTGCCAGAAGCTTAGTAGTTTGTAGCGGGAGATTGAACACCGGGGAGCTGTTTTTT.

This clone showed up many times. The genes are TRBV19 and TRBJ2-2; 8 bases fit TRBD1. Germline-derived CDR1 and CDR2 are LNHDA and SQIVND (reference sequence). Trimming at V came to 5 bases and at J to 2 bases, leaving 13 bases not matched to a gene. The CDR3 runs to 18 residues. Written as DNA, the CDR3 is TGTGCCAGTAGTCCCGGACAGGGAATCCACCTTAACACCGGGGAGCTGTTTTTT. Protein product: CASSPGQGIHLNTGELFF.

This clone has just one count. The J gene is TRBJ2-1, the V gene TRBV28, with D perhaps matching TRBD2 (6 bases). Germline V lookup: CDR1 MDHEN, CDR2 SYDVKM. Trimming shortened V by 6 bases and J by 0 bases, and 12 bases separated the two germline ends. This CDR3 is 15 amino acids long. The CDR3: CASSYSGNSYNEQFF. Written as DNA, the CDR3 is TGTGCCAGCAGCTATAGCGGCAACTCCTACAATGAGCAGTTCTTC.

V gene TRBV3-1 (or the pseudogene TRBV3-2) combines with J gene TRBJ1-5; the match to TRBD1 covers 9 bases. Germline loops: CDR1 LGHDT, CDR2 YNNKEL (reference sequence). J gave up 4 bases and V 8 bases, and 6 bases lay outside the gene matches. This CDR3 has 14 residues. CDR3 sequence (DNA): TGTGCCAGCGGGGGACAGGGTGGGAATCAGCCCCAGCATTTT. Its protein product is CASGGQGGNQPQHF.

This clone appeared once. The rearrangement uses TRBV9 and TRBJ2-6; D may be TRBD1 (6 bases). CDR1 and CDR2 (germline): SGDLS, YYNGEE. The CDR3 covers 16 residues. The V end was cut by 6 bases, the J end by 0 bases, with 13 bases between. The CDR3 DNA reads as TGTGCCAGCAACCTTAGGGGGAGCTCTGGGGCCAACGTCCTGACTTTC. As protein: CASNLRGSSGANVLTF.

The rearrangement links TRBV28 to TRBJ2-5; TRBD2 might be the D (6 bases). CDR1 is MDHEN, CDR2 SYDVKM, per germline. The V end lost 9 bases, the J end lost 5 bases, and 19 bases lay between the germline ends. The CDR3 consists of 14 residues. The CDR3 nucleotides are TGTGCCAGTGCTGGAGGGATTTTTTTGGAGACCCAGTACTTC. Translation: CASAGGIFLETQYF. Based on the CDR3 plus reference TRBV28 and TRBJ2-5, the full variable domain is DVKVTQSSRYLVKRTGEKVFLECVQDMDHENMFWYRQDPGLGLRLIYFSYDVKMKEKGDIPEGYSVSREKKERFSLILESASTNQTSMYLCASAGGIFLETQYFGPGTRLLVL.

This clone was recorded a few times. This rearrangement joins TRBV29-1 to TRBJ2-7; 8 bases agree with TRBD1. V lost 7 bases, J lost 6 bases, and 11 bases stayed unmatched. The CDR3 contains 13 residues. Germline values: CDR1 SQVTM, CDR2 ANQGSEA. CDR3 loop: CSATGTGNSEQYF. CDR3 nucleotides: TGCAGCGCTACCGGGACAGGTAATAGCGAGCAGTACTTC.

The chain uses TRBV27 and TRBJ1-2, with D maybe TRBD1 (5 bases). V gave up 4 bases and J gave up 2 bases, with 11 bases separating them. The CDR3 is 14 amino acids. Germline V gene lookup returns CDR1 MNHEY and CDR2 SMNVEV (reference sequence). CDR3 nucleotides: TGTGCCAGCAGTTCGACTCGACAGAACTATGGCTACACCTTC. Its translation is CASSSTRQNYGYTF.

The chain recombines TRBV18 with TRBJ2-3; 7 bases fit TRBD1. The CDR3 is made up of 16 amino acids. The J segment lost 0 bases and the V segment lost 1 base, leaving 4 bases of the junction unmatched. Germline V gives CDR1 KGHSH, CDR2 LQKENI. Written as DNA, the CDR3 is TGTGCCAGCTCACCACAGGGGGCCATAAGCACAGATACGCAGTATTTT. This gives the protein CASSPQGAISTDTQYF.

The V and J genes are TRBV18 and TRBJ2-7; no firm D call. V lost 5 bases and J lost 4, with 6 bases in between. The CDR3 loop spans 11 amino acids. The germline V gene has CDR1 KGHSH and CDR2 LQKENI. The chain's CDR3 is CASSSEYEQYF. Written as DNA, the CDR3 is TGTGCCAGCTCAAGTGAGTACGAGCAGTACTTC.